The clone carrying this TCR beta chain occurred many times. What it binds is not known. Beta-chain TCR CDR3 regions were amplified from RNA transcripts. HTBI-primed RT-PCR formed the first round, and a multiplex PCR formed the second. Each CDR3 protein gets one entry after TCRdb re-called the multiplex PCR reads with MiXCR. The table records around 600,000 distinct CDR3 sequences, about 41% of them present only once. The sample is drawn from a study of Graves' ophthalmopathy and Graves' hyperthyroidism. Points from the study as a whole: Researchers report that a 13-signature model separated ophthalmopathy from stable hyperthyroidism, posting about 91% sensitivity and 65% to 82% specificity.

CDR3 size: 13 residues. Losses at the gene ends were 1 base for V and 6 bases for J; bases not matched to a gene: 5. Looked up from germline, CDR1 is SQVTM and CDR2 is ANQGSEA. Disease in donors with ophthalmopathy had moderate-to-severe activity, CAS ≥3, NOSPECS ≥4 and under 3 months' duration. Patients with other autoimmune diseases, uncontrolled infections, pregnancy or lactation were excluded. V is TRBV29-1 and J is TRBJ1-1; 7 nucleotides line up with TRBD1. The receptor was isolated from an adult man with Graves' ophthalmopathy. Specimen: peripheral blood. CDR3 region: CSVEGQGGAEAFF. The CDR3 region has the DNA TGCAGCGTTGAAGGACAGGGAGGGGCTGAAGCTTTCTTT.